This paragraph covers one T cell receptor beta chain sequence. Its antigen is still unknown. The CDR3 runs 17 residues. V lost 0 bases and J 2 bases, leaving 15 bases between the germline ends. In germline, CDR1 is MGHRA, CDR2 YSYEKL. The sample is drawn from a study of T cells after yellow fever vaccination. About the study: For low cell numbers, libraries were made with SMART-Seq v4 Ultra Low Input.

Study-level points and caveats: Reappearing after the booster were most of the clones from primary vaccination (less than 97% CD4, 88% CD8).

TCRdb called the 5' RACE reads again in MiXCR, with one record for every CDR3 protein. Of about 580,000 distinct CDR3 sequences in the sample, 17% were seen once. This clonotype was sampled from a man younger than 35 who received the YFV17D yellow fever vaccine. The chain couples TRBV4-1 to TRBJ2-3, with D possibly TRBD1 on 5 matching bases. The sequenced sample was PBMCs, obtained less than 6 days after the first yellow fever vaccination. CDR3 protein: CASSQDRGSSNTDTQYF. The CDR3 DNA reads TGCGCCAGCAGCCAAGATAGGGGTAGTTCCAACACAGATACGCAGTATTTT.